This TCR beta chain was identified during a study of blood T cells in healthy people across ages. Study results and caveats: Changes in expanded clonotypes were possibly confounded, as the CMV status of donors was unknown.

V dropped 3 bases and J dropped 0 bases, with 11 bases sitting between them. CDR3 length: 15 amino acids. The germline CDR1 and CDR2 sequences are LGHNA and YNFKEQ. With a J-beta primer mix and a sample-barcoded 5' primer, a second PCR ran about 6 to 11 cycles. Each cDNA molecule was tagged by a template-switch adaptor with 12 random nucleotides. In TCRdb, the 5' RACE reads were re-called with MiXCR into one record per CDR3 protein. The sample shows about 640,000 distinct CDR3 sequences, around 54% of them seen only once. This clonotype appeared many times. What it binds is unknown. The receptor was derived from a man aged 55-75 years in good health. The sequenced sample was blood. The V and J genes are TRBV4-2 and TRBJ1-2, with D perhaps matching TRBD1 (5 bases). In DNA form, the CDR3 reads TGTGCCAGCAGCCAGGCAGGGATTACTAACTATGGCTACACCTTC. It translates to CASSQAGITNYGYTF.